The 32 T cell receptor beta chains given below trace back to one sample, sequenced in a study of CD4 T cells in relation to SARS-CoV-2 and coronaviruses. Measured with immunoSEQ multiplex PCR; TCRdb has only the in-frame clones, and not every one. The sample holds some 38,000 clones, under 85% seen once. These receptors' targets are unknown. Sequencing was carried out using memory CD4+ T cells from PBMCs, cultured in vitro. The receptors shown here come from an adult with COVID-19.

This clone has only a few counts. The chain carries TRBV18 and TRBJ2-7, with 7 bases lining up with TRBD1. The germline V gene encodes CDR1 KGHSH and CDR2 LQKENI. V lost 4 bases and J lost 4; bases outside the gene matches: 7. The CDR3 loop spans 14 amino acids. The CDR3 sequence is CASSQIGQDYEQYF. The DNA for the CDR3 is TGTGCCAGCTCACAAATTGGACAGGATTACGAGCAGTACTTC.

The rearrangement uses TRBV28 and TRBJ1-1; D might be TRBD1 (5 bases). Trimming removed 6 bases from V and 3 bases from J, with 17 bases in between. Germline lookup yields CDR1 MDHEN and CDR2 SYDVKM. This CDR3 contains 15 residues. CDR3 sequence reads: CASRGTARGDTEAFF. The CDR3 DNA reads TGTGCCAGCAGAGGGACGGCCCGGGGGGACACTGAAGCTTTCTTT.

The chain joins TRBV14 to TRBJ1-2; D remains ambiguous. Between the trimmed V and J ends, which lost 0 bases and 3 bases, there was a span of 11 bases. The CDR3 totals 15 residues. Germline values: CDR1 SGHDN, CDR2 FVKESK. In DNA form, the CDR3 reads TGTGCCAGCAGCCAAGATCTCAGTGATTACTATGGCTACACCTTC. Amino acids: CASSQDLSDYYGYTF.

This clone has only a few counts. A junction end diverges from the germline sequence, so it may reflect a read error. The V call is TRBV3-1 (or the pseudogene TRBV3-2), the J call TRBJ1-1; D is unresolved. Germline assignment: CDR1 LGHDT and CDR2 YNNKEL (reference sequence). The CDR3 consists of 14 residues. The CDR3 region has the DNA TGTGCCAGCACCCAAGGCAGAGCGGACACTGAAGCTTTCTTT. This gives the protein CASTQGRADTEAFF.

The V and J genes are TRBV11-3 and TRBJ2-1, with 8 bases matching TRBD2. Germline CDR1 and CDR2: SGHNT and YENEEA. The trim removed 1 base at V and 4 bases at J, leaving 3 bases unmatched. The CDR3 totals 15 residues. CDR3 protein: CASSLGTSPYNEQFF. CDR3 sequence (DNA): TGTGCCAGCAGCTTAGGGACTAGCCCTTACAATGAGCAGTTCTTC.

V is TRBV28 and J is TRBJ1-1; a possible D gene is TRBD1 (5 bases). The germline V gene encodes CDR1 MDHEN and CDR2 SYDVKM. With 3 bases removed from V and 4 bases from J, the gap between germline ends came to 15 bases. The CDR3 is 15 residues long. CDR3 in amino acids: CASSFMGRESTEAFF. The CDR3 coding sequence is TGTGCCAGCAGTTTTATGGGCAGGGAAAGCACTGAAGCTTTCTTT.

The CDR3 here is CASSEDFNEKLFF. For the CDR3, the DNA is TGTGCCAGCAGTGAAGACTTTAATGAAAAACTGTTTTTT. The chain carries TRBV6-1 and TRBJ1-4; D is unclear. V was pared by 1 base and J by 4 bases, with 4 bases between. The CDR3 runs to 13 residues. From germline, CDR1 is MNHNS and CDR2 SASEGT.

The sample holds a few counts of this clone. The rearrangement links TRBV19 to TRBJ1-2, with TRBD1 matching over 8 bases. This CDR3 comprises 12 residues. Germline assignment: CDR1 LNHDA and CDR2 SQIVND (reference sequence). V lost 9 bases to trimming and J lost 4 bases; unmatched junction nucleotides: 4. The CDR3 DNA reads TGTGCCAGCCAAGGACAGGGCTATGGCTACACCTTC. Translating gives CASQGQGYGYTF.

The chain employs TRBV10-3 and TRBJ2-3, with 10 bases matching TRBD2. The CDR3 loop spans 16 amino acids. Per germline, CDR1 ENHRY and CDR2 SYGVKD. Unmatched junction bases numbered 14, after V lost 11 bases and J lost 3 bases. In DNA, the CDR3 is TGTGCCTCCAAGAGCCCTAGCGGGAGTGAAACAGATACGCAGTATTTT. This translates into CASKSPSGSETDTQYF.

There are a few counts of this clone. CDR3 loop: CASSPSKHNEQFF. CDR3 nucleotides: TGTGCCAGCAGCCCTTCCAAACACAATGAGCAGTTCTTC. V and J are TRBV11-3 and TRBJ2-1; no reliable D call. CDR3 length equals 13 residues. Deletions cut 5 bases from V and 5 bases from J, with 10 bases between. From germline, CDR1 is SGHNT and CDR2 YENEEA. The full variable domain, with the rest looked up from reference TRBV11-3 and TRBJ2-1, is EAGVVQSPRYKIIEKKQPVAFWCNPISGHNTLYWYLQNLGQGPELLIRYENEEAVDDSQLPKDRFSAERLKGVDSTLKIQPAELGDSAVYLCASSPSKHNEQFFGPGTRLTVL.

The rearrangement uses TRBV4-2 and TRBJ2-7; TRBD1 matches 7 bases. The V segment lost 4 bases and the J segment 5 bases; nucleotides outside the gene matches: 5. The V gene's germline CDR1 is LGHNA and CDR2 YNFKEQ. CDR3 length: 13 residues. CDR3 in DNA: TGTGCCAGCAGCCCGCGACAGGGCCACGAGCAGTACTTC. Translating it yields CASSPRQGHEQYF.

V usage is TRBV3-1 (or the pseudogene TRBV3-2) and J usage is TRBJ2-7; no reliable D call. V lost 1 base and J lost 3, with 7 bases in between. The germline V gene has CDR1 LGHDT and CDR2 YNNKEL (reference sequence). CDR3 length equals 13 residues. CDR3 sequence reads: CASSQGQLYEQYF. In DNA form, the CDR3 reads TGTGCCAGCAGCCAAGGACAACTCTACGAGCAGTACTTC.

J is TRBJ1-6 and V is TRBV9; D perhaps matches TRBD1 (5 bases). The germline V gene encodes CDR1 SGDLS and CDR2 YYNGEE. Trimming pared 0 bases from V and 10 bases from J, leaving 11 bases between. The CDR3 is 14 residues long. Here the CDR3 DNA reads TGTGCCAGCAGCGTAGGGGGGGATGGGTCACCCCTCCACTTT. This translates into CASSVGGDGSPLHF. The full variable domain, in which reference TRBV9 and TRBJ1-6 provide the parts outside the CDR3, is DSGVTQTPKHLITATGQRVTLRCSPRSGDLSVYWYQQSLDQGLQFLIQYYNGEERAKGNILERFSAQQFPDLHSELNLSSLELGDSALYFCASSVGGDGSPLHFGNGTRLTVT.

The chain couples TRBV28 to TRBJ2-1; perhaps TRBD1 as D (6 bases). Per the germline V gene, CDR1 is MDHEN and CDR2 is SYDVKM. With 3 bases removed from V and 8 bases from J, the gap between germline ends came to 26 bases. This CDR3 region has 18 residues. CDR3 sequence reads: CASSFKYSRSRGVDEQFF. The CDR3 DNA is TGTGCCAGCAGTTTCAAGTATTCTCGGAGCAGGGGAGTGGATGAGCAGTTCTTC.

The chain carries TRBV4-1 and TRBJ2-5; maybe TRBD2 (6 bases). This CDR3 contains 15 residues. Trimming removed 3 bases at V and 1 base at J, with 12 bases between. Per germline, CDR1 MGHRA and CDR2 YSYEKL. The CDR3 region is CASSHGGILQETQYF. For the CDR3, the DNA is TGCGCCAGCAGCCACGGCGGGATACTCCAAGAGACCCAGTACTTC.

V and J are TRBV7-9 and TRBJ2-7, with 10 bases that match TRBD2. The germline V gene encodes CDR1 SEHNR and CDR2 FQNEAQ (reference sequence). The CDR3 spans 17 residues. Trimming removed 0 bases from V and 6 bases from J; junction bases left unmatched: 11. CDR3 protein: CASSLAPISGRAREQYF. CDR3 nucleotide sequence: TGTGCCAGCAGCTTAGCGCCCATAAGCGGGAGGGCCCGCGAGCAGTACTTC.

This chain connects TRBV30 to TRBJ1-5, with D hard to call. Trimming pared 1 base from V and 2 bases from J, leaving 6 bases between. CDR1 GTSNPN and CDR2 SVGIG come from the germline V gene (reference sequence). The CDR3 is made up of 13 amino acids. The CDR3 DNA follows: TGTGCCTGGAGTGGGCAGCGCAATCAGCCCCAGCATTTT. Protein product: CAWSGQRNQPQHF.

The rearrangement joins TRBV28 to TRBJ2-3, with D possibly being TRBD2 (6 bases). The germline gives CDR1 MDHEN, CDR2 SYDVKM. The CDR3 totals 13 residues. V lost 6 bases and J lost 6, with 13 bases in between. The CDR3 protein is CASRGGTEDTQYF. In DNA, the CDR3 is TGTGCCAGCAGGGGAGGTACAGAGGATACGCAGTATTTT. Based on the CDR3 plus reference TRBV28 and TRBJ2-3, the full variable domain is DVKVTQSSRYLVKRTGEKVFLECVQDMDHENMFWYRQDPGLGLRLIYFSYDVKMKEKGDIPEGYSVSREKKERFSLILESASTNQTSMYLCASRGGTEDTQYFGPGTRLTVL.

This clone has a handful of counts. This chain joins TRBV28 and TRBJ2-1; D gene uncertain. V was cut by 5 bases and J by 4 bases, with 12 bases left in between. The germline V gene encodes CDR1 MDHEN and CDR2 SYDVKM. This CDR3 region has 14 residues. The CDR3 bases are TGTGCCAGCAGTATCACGTCGGATTACAATGAGCAGTTCTTC. It translates to CASSITSDYNEQFF.

The V gene is TRBV7-2, the J gene TRBJ2-4, with 8 bases identical to TRBD2. Per germline, CDR1 SGHTA and CDR2 FQGNSA. After removal of 3 bases from V and 0 bases from J, the junction contained 4 bases not matched to a gene. The CDR3 covers 16 residues. The chain's CDR3 is CASSLTSALAKNIQYF. In DNA, the CDR3 is TGTGCCAGCAGCTTGACTAGCGCCTTAGCCAAAAACATTCAGTACTTC.

The chain employs TRBV2 and TRBJ1-2; 8 bases line up with TRBD1. CDR3 length equals 15 residues. CDR1 and CDR2 (germline): SNHLY, FYNNEI. With V trimmed by 1 base and J by 8 bases, 9 bases remained unmatched. This CDR3 reads CASSEEFGQGGGYTF. CDR3 coding DNA: TGTGCCAGCAGTGAAGAATTCGGACAGGGCGGGGGCTACACCTTC.

This clone was seen a single time. J is TRBJ2-6 and V is TRBV27; possible D gene TRBD1, 6 bases. CDR3 length equals 17 residues. CDR1 is MNHEY, CDR2 SMNVEV, per germline (reference sequence). V gave up 7 bases and J gave up 6 bases, with 22 bases separating them. This CDR3 is CASKGIGGNSLANVLTF. The CDR3 DNA sequence: TGTGCCAGCAAAGGGATAGGGGGTAACAGTCTGGCCAACGTCCTGACTTTC.

The chain has TRBV28 and TRBJ1-3; no clear D. Trimming shortened V by 5 bases and J by 0 bases, and 2 bases separated the two germline ends. CDR3 length: 12 residues. The V gene's germline CDR1 is MDHEN and CDR2 SYDVKM. The CDR3 coding sequence is TGTGCCAGCAGTGGCTCTGGAAACACCATATATTTT. This sequence encodes CASSGSGNTIYF.

The rearrangement uses TRBV3-1 (or the pseudogene TRBV3-2) and TRBJ2-3; TRBD1 is a possible D gene (6 bases). Trimming stripped 0 bases from V and 2 bases from J, with 9 bases between. The CDR3 has 15 residues. Germline V gene data show CDR1 as LGHDT and CDR2 as YNNKEL (reference sequence). As DNA, the CDR3 is TGTGCCAGCAGCCAAGACAGGGGATACACAGATACGCAGTATTTT. Translated: CASSQDRGYTDTQYF.

The rearrangement uses TRBV6-2 or TRBV6-3 and TRBJ2-7; 9 bases map to TRBD2. Looked up from germline, CDR1 is MNHEY and CDR2 is SVGEGT. The CDR3 runs 14 residues. With V trimmed by 6 bases and J by 3 bases, 6 bases remained unmatched. CDR3 bases: TGTGCCAGCAGCCTGAGCGGGAGGAACTACGAGCAGTACTTC. Protein product: CASSLSGRNYEQYF.

CDR3 bases: TGTGCCAGCAGCTACCCTTTCGGGCAGGGGAACTATGGCTACACCTTC. Protein: CASSYPFGQGNYGYTF. The gene calls are TRBV7-9 and TRBJ1-2, with TRBD1 as a possible D gene (6 bases). Trimming shortened V by 4 bases and J by 2 bases, and 17 bases separated the two germline ends. CDR1 SEHNR and CDR2 FQNEAQ come from the germline V gene (reference sequence). CDR3 length equals 16 residues.

The genes are TRBV4-3 and TRBJ1-4; 7 nucleotides match TRBD1. Germline CDR1 is LGHNA and CDR2 is YSLEER. The V gene end was trimmed by 0 bases and the J gene end by 6 bases; junction bases not matched to a gene: 4. CDR3 length: 15 residues. The CDR3 region has the DNA TGCGCCAGCAGCCAAGAAACCAGGGGGTATGAAAAACTGTTTTTT. This gives the protein CASSQETRGYEKLFF.

This rearrangement joins TRBV4-1 to TRBJ2-7; 12 bases fit TRBD2. V trimming: 2 bases; J trimming: 2 bases; junction bases outside the gene matches: 4. CDR3 length: 16 residues. The germline gives CDR1 MGHRA, CDR2 YSYEKL. CDR3 in DNA: TGCGCCAGCAGCCAACCTCTAGCGGGAGGGACCTACGAGCAGTACTTC. Protein sequence: CASSQPLAGGTYEQYF.

J is TRBJ2-1 and V is TRBV19, with 9 bases fitting TRBD1. V was pared by 5 bases and J by 7 bases, with 3 bases of the junction left unmatched. Germline V gene sequence: CDR1 LNHDA, CDR2 SQIVND (reference sequence). The CDR3 has 13 amino acids. CDR3 coding DNA: TGTGCCAGTAGTGATGACAGGGGGAATGAGCAGTTCTTC. Translating it yields CASSDDRGNEQFF. The full variable domain, in which reference TRBV19 and TRBJ2-1 provide the parts outside the CDR3, is DGGITQSPKYLFRKEGQNVTLSCEQNLNHDAMYWYRQDPGQGLRLIYYSQIVNDFQKGDIAEGYSVSREKKESFPLTVTSAQKNPTAFYLCASSDDRGNEQFFGPGTRLTVL.

This clone was detected a few times. This chain connects TRBV10-1 to TRBJ2-3, with a tentative D call TRBD2 (6 bases). The CDR3 loop spans 14 amino acids. V dropped 3 bases and J dropped 4 bases, with 11 bases sitting between them. CDR1 WNHNN and CDR2 SYGVQD come from the germline V gene (reference sequence). The CDR3 nucleotides read TGCGCCAGCAGTGACGGGAGTGGTGCAGATACGCAGTATTTT. Its protein product is CASSDGSGADTQYF.

The V and J genes are TRBV6-2 or TRBV6-3 and TRBJ2-5; 8 bases agree with TRBD2. Germline V lookup: CDR1 MNHEY, CDR2 SVGEGT. V gave up 0 bases and J gave up 7 bases; unmatched junction bases: 19. CDR3 length: 19 residues. Here the CDR3 reads CASSYSGLERSYNRATQYF. The CDR3 DNA sequence: TGTGCCAGCAGTTACTCGGGACTAGAACGGTCCTACAATCGGGCGACCCAGTACTTC.

The CDR3, as DNA: TGCGCCAGCAGGTTTGGACAATCCTACGAGCAGTACTTC. It yields the protein CASRFGQSYEQYF. The chain carries TRBV5-1 and TRBJ2-7; D is possibly TRBD1 (5 bases). The CDR3 has 13 amino acids. Per germline, CDR1 SGHRS and CDR2 YFSETQ. Trimming cost V 5 bases and J 1 base, with 10 bases left between them.